The 26 T cell receptor beta chains reported below all come from one sample, sequenced in a study of blood T cell repertoires in COVID-19 (TCRdb year 2020). The library was obtained by the immunoSEQ multiplex PCR assay. TCRdb carries this immuneACCESS record with in-frame sequences only. Its versions omit some clonotypes, under half of them owing to an unresolved V gene in the studies checked, with the rest unexplained. The sample table holds 180,000 or so clones, of which about 80% were seen once. The top ten clones comprise around 10% of the sample. Sequenced sample: PBMCs or T cells enriched from blood (not recorded which). Receptors were obtained from a man aged 50-60 years who had recovered from COVID-19.

Concerning this clone: The junction and the germline gene differ at one end; a read error may be behind it. V is TRBV7-7 and J is TRBJ2-7, with TRBD2 matching over 14 bases. Germline V gives CDR1 SSHAT, CDR2 FNYEAQ (reference sequence). This CDR3 comprises 15 residues. CDR3 bases: TGTGCTAGCAGCTCAGGGACTAGCGGGAGTTCCGAGCAGTACTTC. Its translation is CASSSGTSGSSEQYF.

The genes are TRBV19 and TRBJ2-5; 14 bases fit TRBD2. V was clipped by 5 bases and J by 2 bases; unmatched bases: 7. Germline CDR1 is LNHDA and CDR2 is SQIVND (reference sequence). The CDR3 has 17 amino acids. CDR3 sequence: CASSFRLAGGFQETQYF. In DNA form, the CDR3 reads TGTGCCAGTAGTTTTCGACTAGCGGGAGGGTTTCAAGAGACCCAGTACTTC.

The rearrangement links TRBV15 to TRBJ2-7; 14 bases are shared with TRBD2. With 1 base clipped from V and 11 bases from J, the junction kept 7 bases outside the gene matches. Per the germline V gene, CDR1 is LNHNV and CDR2 is YYDKDF (reference sequence). This CDR3 region has 15 residues. This CDR3 reads CATSRGGTSGSEKYF. The CDR3, as DNA: TGTGCCACCAGCAGAGGTGGGACTAGCGGGAGTGAAAAGTACTTC.

CDR3 sequence: CASSQGQKNYGYTF. The CDR3 DNA reads TGTGCCAGCAGCCAAGGACAGAAAAACTATGGCTACACCTTC. The chain recombines TRBV3-1 (or the pseudogene TRBV3-2) with TRBJ1-2; perhaps TRBD1 as D (5 bases). CDR1 and CDR2 from the germline V gene are LGHDT and YNNKEL (reference sequence). The CDR3 loop spans 14 amino acids. V was clipped by 1 base and J by 2 bases, with 8 bases between them.

The chain employs TRBV6-6 and TRBJ1-2, with D tentatively TRBD1 (6 bases). The V end was cut by 2 bases, the J end by 6 bases, with 10 bases between. The CDR3 extends over 13 amino acids. The V gene's germline CDR1 is MNHNY and CDR2 SVGAGI (reference sequence). This CDR3 reads CASSYKGGNGYTF. CDR3 in DNA: TGTGCCAGCAGTTACAAGGGGGGGAATGGCTACACCTTC.

This chain links TRBV20-1 with TRBJ1-2; D is unresolved. The CDR3 loop spans 9 amino acids. The germline V gene has CDR1 DFQATT and CDR2 SNEGSKA (reference sequence). Trimming removed 4 bases from V and 8 bases from J, with 5 bases in between. This chain's CDR3 is CSATEGYTF. CDR3 sequence (DNA): TGCAGTGCTACGGAGGGCTACACCTTC.

The chain combines TRBV30 with TRBJ2-7; a possible D gene is TRBD1 (5 bases). The V end was cut by 3 bases, the J end by 3 bases, with 9 bases between. The length of the CDR3 is 12 residues. Per the germline V gene, CDR1 is GTSNPN and CDR2 is SVGIG (reference sequence). The CDR3 DNA reads TGTGCCTGGAGACTGACAGACTACGAGCAGTACTTC. Translated, it gives CAWRLTDYEQYF. The full variable domain, rest sourced from reference TRBV30 and TRBJ2-7, is SQTIHQWPATLVQPVGSPLSLECTVEGTSNPNLYWYRQAAGRGLQLLFYSVGIGQISSEVPQNLSASRPQDRQFILSSKKLLLSDSGFYLCAWRLTDYEQYFGPGTRLTVT.

The CDR3 is CARGDRDDPGELFF. The CDR3 coding sequence is TGTGCCAGGGGGGACAGGGATGATCCCGGGGAGCTGTTTTTT. The chain is built from TRBV21-1 and TRBJ2-2; no check of the table's D call, TRBD1, against the DNA was made. TRBV21-1 is a recognized pseudogene. This CDR3 has 14 amino acids.

This rearrangement joins TRBV5-4 to TRBJ2-7, with D perhaps matching TRBD2 (6 bases). The CDR3 totals 16 residues. Germline CDR1 reads SGHNT; CDR2 reads YYREEE (reference sequence). The V end lost 4 bases, the J end lost 3 bases, and 20 bases lay between the germline ends. In nucleotides, the CDR3 is TGTGCCAGCAGCCTTGGTGGCGGGAATAGTTACTACGAGCAGTACTTC. Encoded protein: CASSLGGGNSYYEQYF.

V gene TRBV6-1 combines with J gene TRBJ1-2; D remains unclear. In germline, CDR1 is MNHNS, CDR2 SASEGT. V shed 2 bases and J shed 2 bases, with 9 bases lying between them. The CDR3 is 14 residues long. The CDR3 spells CASSENSANYGYTF. The CDR3 coding sequence is TGTGCCAGCAGTGAAAACAGTGCGAACTATGGCTACACCTTC.

In DNA form, the CDR3 reads TGTGCCAGCAGCTTAGATAGTACGGTCCCATTCTGGACAGGGAGTGGCTACACCTTC. Its protein is CASSLDSTVPFWTGSGYTF. V usage is TRBV11-3 and J usage is TRBJ1-2, with 8 bases fitting TRBD1. V trimming: 0 bases; J trimming: 7 bases; junction bases outside the gene matches: 19. The CDR3 is 19 amino acids. Germline-derived CDR1 and CDR2 are SGHNT and YENEEA.

This chain's CDR3 is CASSRGLAGLNSYEQYF. CDR3 coding DNA: TGTGCCAGCAGCCGCGGACTAGCGGGATTAAACTCCTACGAGCAGTACTTC. This sequence joins TRBV27 and TRBJ2-7; 12 positions agree with TRBD2. Germline V gene lookup returns CDR1 MNHEY and CDR2 SMNVEV (reference sequence). The CDR3 totals 17 residues. V lost 6 bases and J lost 0; bases outside the gene matches: 9.

The rearrangement links TRBV27 to TRBJ1-1, with D perhaps TRBD1 (5 bases). Trimming pared 7 bases from V and 5 bases from J, leaving 17 bases between. The CDR3 contains 14 residues. The germline V gene has CDR1 MNHEY and CDR2 SMNVEV (reference sequence). In DNA, the CDR3 is TGTGCCAGCACCCAATTAGGTGCAGGGACTGAAGCTTTCTTT. The encoded protein is CASTQLGAGTEAFF.

The chain employs TRBV10-2 and TRBJ1-1; D uncertain. The germline V gene has CDR1 WSHSY and CDR2 SAAADI. V lost 7 bases to trimming and J lost 5 bases, with 8 bases between them. The CDR3 consists of 11 residues. Written as DNA, the CDR3 is TGCGCCAGCATATCAGGTACTGAAGCTTTCTTT. It specifies CASISGTEAFF.

This chain joins TRBV7-3 and TRBJ2-1; TRBD1 matches at 8 bases. V trimming: 5 bases; J trimming: 5 bases; junction bases outside the gene matches: 8. The CDR3 is 15 residues long. The V gene's germline CDR1 is SGHTA and CDR2 FQGTGA. The CDR3 coding sequence is TGTGCCAGCAGCGACCGGACAGGGAAGGACAATGAGCAGTTCTTC. It is translated as CASSDRTGKDNEQFF.

The chain combines TRBV7-2 with TRBJ2-7, with 7 bases fitting TRBD1. This CDR3 spans 16 amino acids. Looked up from germline, CDR1 is SGHTA and CDR2 is FQGNSA. The J segment lost 3 bases and the V segment lost 6 bases, leaving 14 bases of the junction unmatched. CDR3 nucleotide sequence: TGTGCCAGCAGTTTTCTTCCGGGACAGAGAAACTACGAGCAGTACTTC. It translates to CASSFLPGQRNYEQYF.

The table lists this clone with a count of one. The J gene is TRBJ2-5, the V gene TRBV7-6; TRBD2 agrees at 14 bases. Trimming cost V 5 bases and J 4 bases; bases outside gene matches: 6. The CDR3 is 16 amino acids. Germline CDR1 is SGHVS and CDR2 is FNYEAQ. CDR3 coding DNA: TGTGCCAGCAGCAGGACTAGCGGGAGGATCGCAGAGACCCAGTACTTC. The encoded protein is CASSRTSGRIAETQYF. The full variable domain, rest sourced from reference TRBV7-6 and TRBJ2-5, is GAGVSQSPRYKVTKRGQDVALRCDPISGHVSLYWYRQALGQGPEFLTYFNYEAQQDKSGLPNDRFSAERPEGSISTLTIQRTEQRDSAMYRCASSRTSGRIAETQYFGPGTRLLVL.

V and J are TRBV7-2 and TRBJ2-1; the D gene is possibly TRBD2 (5 bases). V lost 5 bases, J lost 0 bases, and 11 bases lay in between. Germline V gives CDR1 SGHTA, CDR2 FQGNSA. This CDR3 contains 15 residues. The DNA of the CDR3 is TGTGCCAGCAGCCCGGACTGGAGCTCCTACAATGAGCAGTTCTTC. Translation gives CASSPDWSSYNEQFF.

V and J are TRBV6-6 and TRBJ1-6; 8 nucleotides match TRBD1. This CDR3 has 14 residues. The ends lost 6 bases at V and 7 bases at J; junction bases unmatched: 5. Germline V gives CDR1 MNHNY, CDR2 SVGAGI (reference sequence). The CDR3 DNA follows: TGTGCCAGCAGGGCAGGGGGCACGAATTCACCCCTCCACTTT. It encodes CASRAGGTNSPLHF.

The V call is TRBV15, the J call TRBJ1-1; perhaps TRBD1 as D (6 bases). CDR3 length equals 14 residues. The V and J ends lost 0 bases and 4 bases respectively, with 9 bases between them. Germline CDR1 reads LNHNV; CDR2 reads YYDKDF (reference sequence). The CDR3 sequence is CATSRDRGGTEAFF. For the CDR3, the DNA is TGTGCCACCAGCAGAGATCGAGGGGGCACTGAAGCTTTCTTT.

This clone was seen more than once but under ten times. This chain connects TRBV5-6 to TRBJ2-7; tentatively, D is TRBD2 (5 bases). The germline gives CDR1 SGHDT, CDR2 YYEEEE. This CDR3 has 14 residues. V lost 4 bases and J 0 bases, leaving 11 bases between the germline ends. CDR3 loop: CASSIALSSYEQYF. CDR3 sequence (DNA): TGTGCCAGCAGCATAGCGTTGAGCTCCTACGAGCAGTACTTC.

This chain connects TRBV18 to TRBJ1-2; possible D gene TRBD1, 6 bases. The V and J ends lost 0 bases and 5 bases respectively, with 13 bases between them. The CDR3 is made up of 15 amino acids. The germline gives CDR1 KGHSH, CDR2 LQKENI. CDR3 nucleotide sequence: TGTGCCAGCTCACCACCGACGGACAGAATTTATGGCTACACCTTC. This translates into CASSPPTDRIYGYTF.

The J gene is TRBJ1-1, the V gene TRBV10-3; D may be TRBD1 (5 bases). Trimming left V 2 bases short and J 1 base short, with 8 bases between. Germline CDR1 ENHRY, CDR2 SYGVKD. The CDR3 is 14 residues long. The CDR3 loop is CAISEGAGNTEAFF. As DNA, the CDR3 is TGTGCCATCAGTGAGGGGGCAGGGAACACTGAAGCTTTCTTT.

This sequence joins TRBV2 and TRBJ2-3; a weak D match, TRBD2 (5 bases). Germline CDR1 SNHLY, CDR2 FYNNEI. The CDR3 runs to 12 residues. V was pared by 6 bases and J by 5 bases, with 9 bases between. CDR3: CASRLVQDTQYF. The CDR3 coding sequence is TGTGCCAGCAGACTAGTTCAAGATACGCAGTATTTT.

The CDR3 here is CASSQGRLAGVEQYF. In DNA, the CDR3 is TGTGCCAGCAGCCAAGGTCGACTAGCGGGAGTCGAGCAGTACTTC. The V gene is TRBV14, the J gene TRBJ2-7, with 12 bases matching TRBD2. Trimming cost V 1 base and J 6 bases; bases outside gene matches: 4. Germline lookup yields CDR1 SGHDN and CDR2 FVKESK. The CDR3 sequence is 15 residues long. Full variable domain (remainder filled in from reference TRBV14 and TRBJ2-7): EAGVTQFPSHSVIEKGQTVTLRCDPISGHDNLYWYRRVMGKEIKFLLHFVKESKQDESGMPNNRFLAERTGGTYSTLKVQPAELEDSGVYFCASSQGRLAGVEQYFGPGTRLTVT.

This chain uses TRBV7-2 with TRBJ1-1, with D possibly TRBD1 on 6 matching bases. CDR1 and CDR2 from the germline V gene are SGHTA and FQGNSA. Trimming took off 2 bases at V and 5 bases at J, with 12 bases between the two ends. The CDR3 is 14 residues long. CDR3 coding DNA: TGTGCCAGCAGCTTAAGGTGGCAGGGGACTGAAGCTTTCTTT. It yields the protein CASSLRWQGTEAFF. The full variable domain, rest sourced from reference TRBV7-2 and TRBJ1-1, is GAGVSQSPSNKVTEKGKDVELRCDPISGHTALYWYRQSLGQGLEFLIYFQGNSAPDKSGLPSDRFSAERTGGSVSTLTIQRTQQEDSAVYLCASSLRWQGTEAFFGQGTRLTVV.